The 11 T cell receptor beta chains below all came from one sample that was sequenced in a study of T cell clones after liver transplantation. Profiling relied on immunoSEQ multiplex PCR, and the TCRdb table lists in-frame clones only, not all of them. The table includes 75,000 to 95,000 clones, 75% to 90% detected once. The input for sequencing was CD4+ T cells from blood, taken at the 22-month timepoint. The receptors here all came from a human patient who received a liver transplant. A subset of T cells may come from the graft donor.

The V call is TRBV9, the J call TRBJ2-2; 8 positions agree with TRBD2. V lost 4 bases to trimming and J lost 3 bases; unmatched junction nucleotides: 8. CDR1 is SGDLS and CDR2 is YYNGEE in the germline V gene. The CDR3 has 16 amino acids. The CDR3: CASSPRASGYTGELFF. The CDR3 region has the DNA TGTGCCAGCAGCCCCCGGGCTAGCGGGTACACCGGGGAGCTGTTTTTT.

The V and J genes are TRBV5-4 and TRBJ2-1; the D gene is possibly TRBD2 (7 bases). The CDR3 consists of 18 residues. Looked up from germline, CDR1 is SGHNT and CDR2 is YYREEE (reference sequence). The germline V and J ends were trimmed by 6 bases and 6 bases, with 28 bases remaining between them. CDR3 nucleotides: TGTGCCAGCACCGGCGGGGGCCAACCCGGACTTTTCGGCAATGAGCAGTTCTTC. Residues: CASTGGGQPGLFGNEQFF.

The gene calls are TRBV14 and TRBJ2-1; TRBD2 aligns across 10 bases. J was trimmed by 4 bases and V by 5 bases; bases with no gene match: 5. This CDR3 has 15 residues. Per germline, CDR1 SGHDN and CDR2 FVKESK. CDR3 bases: TGTGCCAGCAGCAGGACTAGCGGAACGTACAATGAGCAGTTCTTC. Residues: CASSRTSGTYNEQFF.

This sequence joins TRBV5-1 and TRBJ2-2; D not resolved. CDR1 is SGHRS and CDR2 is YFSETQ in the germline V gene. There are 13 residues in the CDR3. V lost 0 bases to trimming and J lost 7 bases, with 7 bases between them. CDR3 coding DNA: TGCGCCAGCAGCTTGGCGCGCGACGGGGAGCTGTTTTTT. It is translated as CASSLARDGELFF.

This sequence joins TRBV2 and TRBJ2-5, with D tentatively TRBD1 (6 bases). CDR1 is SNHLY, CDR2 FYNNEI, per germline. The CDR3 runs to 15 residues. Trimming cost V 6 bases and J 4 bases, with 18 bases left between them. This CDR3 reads CASSDRGTSGETQYF. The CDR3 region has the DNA TGTGCCAGCAGCGATAGGGGGACCTCGGGAGAGACCCAGTACTTC. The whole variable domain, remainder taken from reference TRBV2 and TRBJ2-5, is EPEVTQTPSHQVTQMGQEVILRCVPISNHLYFYWYRQILGQKVEFLVSFYNNEISEKSEIFDDQFSVERPDGSNFTLKIRSTKLEDSAMYFCASSDRGTSGETQYFGPGTRLLVL.

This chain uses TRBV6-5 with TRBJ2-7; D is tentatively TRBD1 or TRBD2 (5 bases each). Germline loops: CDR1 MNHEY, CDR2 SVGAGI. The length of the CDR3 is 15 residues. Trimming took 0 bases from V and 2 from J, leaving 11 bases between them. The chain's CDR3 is CASSYSNLGAYEQYF. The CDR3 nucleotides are TGTGCCAGCAGTTACTCGAATCTGGGGGCCTACGAGCAGTACTTC.

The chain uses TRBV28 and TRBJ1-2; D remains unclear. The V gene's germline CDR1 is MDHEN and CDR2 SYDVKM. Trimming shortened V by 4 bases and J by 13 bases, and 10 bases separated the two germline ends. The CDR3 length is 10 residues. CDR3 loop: CASSSKIATF. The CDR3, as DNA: TGTGCCAGCAGTTCAAAAATCGCCACCTTC.

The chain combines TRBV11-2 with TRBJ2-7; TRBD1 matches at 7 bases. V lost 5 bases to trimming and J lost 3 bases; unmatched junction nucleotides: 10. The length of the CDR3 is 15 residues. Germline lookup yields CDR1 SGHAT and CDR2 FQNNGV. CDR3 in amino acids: CASSPDRDRVYEQYF. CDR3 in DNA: TGTGCCAGCAGCCCAGACCGGGACAGAGTCTACGAGCAGTACTTC.

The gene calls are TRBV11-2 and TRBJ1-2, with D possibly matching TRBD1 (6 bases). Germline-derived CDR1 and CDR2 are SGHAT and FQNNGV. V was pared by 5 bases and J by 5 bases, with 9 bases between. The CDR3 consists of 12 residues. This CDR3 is CASSQTGYGYTF. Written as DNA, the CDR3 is TGTGCCAGCAGCCAAACAGGGTATGGCTACACCTTC.

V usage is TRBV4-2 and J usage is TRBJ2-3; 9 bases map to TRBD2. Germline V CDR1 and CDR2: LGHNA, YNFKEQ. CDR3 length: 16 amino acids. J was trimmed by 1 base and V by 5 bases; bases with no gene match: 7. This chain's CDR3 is CASSFPGLAGTDTQYF. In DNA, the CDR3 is TGTGCCAGCAGCTTCCCGGGACTAGCTGGCACAGATACGCAGTATTTT.

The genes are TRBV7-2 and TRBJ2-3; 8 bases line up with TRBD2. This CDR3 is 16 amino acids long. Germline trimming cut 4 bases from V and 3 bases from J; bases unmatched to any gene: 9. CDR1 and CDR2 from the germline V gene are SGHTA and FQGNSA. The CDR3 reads CASSSQAGGRTDTQYF. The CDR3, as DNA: TGTGCCAGCAGCTCCCAAGCGGGCGGGAGGACAGATACGCAGTATTTT.